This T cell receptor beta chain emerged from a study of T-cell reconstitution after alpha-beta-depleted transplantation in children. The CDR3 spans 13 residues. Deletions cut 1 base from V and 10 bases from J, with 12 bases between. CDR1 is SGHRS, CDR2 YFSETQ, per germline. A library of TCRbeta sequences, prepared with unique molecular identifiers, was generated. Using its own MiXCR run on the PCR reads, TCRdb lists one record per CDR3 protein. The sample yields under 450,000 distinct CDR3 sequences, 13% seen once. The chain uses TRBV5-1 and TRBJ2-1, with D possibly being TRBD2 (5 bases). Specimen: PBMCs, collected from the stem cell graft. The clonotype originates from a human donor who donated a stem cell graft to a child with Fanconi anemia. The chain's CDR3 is CASSLTGVHEQFF. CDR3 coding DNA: TGCGCCAGCAGCTTGACCGGGGTTCACGAGCAGTTCTTC. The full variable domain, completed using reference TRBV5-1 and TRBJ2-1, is KAGVTQTPRYLIKTRGQQVTLSCSPISGHRSVSWYQQTPGQGLQFLFEYFSETQRNKGNFPGRFSGRQFSNSRSEMNVSTLELGDSALYLCASSLTGVHEQFFGPGTRLTVL.